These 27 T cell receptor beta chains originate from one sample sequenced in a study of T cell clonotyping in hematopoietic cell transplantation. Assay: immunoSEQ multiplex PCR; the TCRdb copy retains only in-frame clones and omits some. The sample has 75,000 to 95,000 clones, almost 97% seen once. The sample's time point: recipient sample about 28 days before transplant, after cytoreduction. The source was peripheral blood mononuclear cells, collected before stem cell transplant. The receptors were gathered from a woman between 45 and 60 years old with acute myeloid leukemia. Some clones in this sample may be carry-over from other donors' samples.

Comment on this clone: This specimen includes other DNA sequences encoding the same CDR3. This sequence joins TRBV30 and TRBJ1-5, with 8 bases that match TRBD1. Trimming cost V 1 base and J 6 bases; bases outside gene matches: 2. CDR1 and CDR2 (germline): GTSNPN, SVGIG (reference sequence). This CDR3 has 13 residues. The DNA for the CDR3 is TGTGCCTGGAGTGCAGGGGGCGGTCAGCCCCAGCATTTT. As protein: CAWSAGGGQPQHF. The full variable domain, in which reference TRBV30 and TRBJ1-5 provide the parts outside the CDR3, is SQTIHQWPATLVQPVGSPLSLECTVEGTSNPNLYWYRQAAGRGLQLLFYSVGIGQISSEVPQNLSASRPQDRQFILSSKKLLLSDSGFYLCAWSAGGGQPQHFGDGTRLSIL.

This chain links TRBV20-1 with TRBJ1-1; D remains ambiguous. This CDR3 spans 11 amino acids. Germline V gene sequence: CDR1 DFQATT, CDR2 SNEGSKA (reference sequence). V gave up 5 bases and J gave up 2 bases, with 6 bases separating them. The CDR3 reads CSAPHNTEAFF. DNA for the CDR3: TGCAGTGCTCCTCATAACACTGAAGCTTTCTTT.

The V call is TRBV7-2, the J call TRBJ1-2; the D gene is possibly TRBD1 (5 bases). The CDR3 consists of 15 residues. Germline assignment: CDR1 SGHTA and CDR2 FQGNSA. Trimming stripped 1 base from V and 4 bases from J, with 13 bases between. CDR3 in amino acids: CASSLEVGGGYGYTF. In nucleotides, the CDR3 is TGTGCCAGCAGCTTAGAAGTGGGCGGGGGCTATGGCTACACCTTC.

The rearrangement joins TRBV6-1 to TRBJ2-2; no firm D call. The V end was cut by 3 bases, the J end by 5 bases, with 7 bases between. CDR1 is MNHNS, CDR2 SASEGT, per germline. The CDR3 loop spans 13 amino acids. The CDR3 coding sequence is TGTGCCAGCAGTGATTTGGATACCGGGGAGCTGTTTTTT. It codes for CASSDLDTGELFF.

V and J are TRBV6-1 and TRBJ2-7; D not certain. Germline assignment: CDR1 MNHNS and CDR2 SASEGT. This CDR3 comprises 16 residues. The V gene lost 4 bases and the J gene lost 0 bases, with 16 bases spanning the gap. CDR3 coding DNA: TGTGCCAGCAGTGGTACGGGTCCGAAGGGCTCCTACGAGCAGTACTTC. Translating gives CASSGTGPKGSYEQYF.

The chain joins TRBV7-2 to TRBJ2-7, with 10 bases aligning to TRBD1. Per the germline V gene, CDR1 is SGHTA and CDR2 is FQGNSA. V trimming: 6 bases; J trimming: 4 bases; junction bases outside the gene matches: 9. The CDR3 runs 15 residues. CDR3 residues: CASRRGTGDLYEQYF. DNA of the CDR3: TGTGCCAGCAGGCGGGGGACAGGGGATCTGTACGAGCAGTACTTC.

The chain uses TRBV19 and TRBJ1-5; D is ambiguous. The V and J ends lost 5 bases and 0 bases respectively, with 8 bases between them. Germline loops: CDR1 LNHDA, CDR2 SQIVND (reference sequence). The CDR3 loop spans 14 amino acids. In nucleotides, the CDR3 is TGTGCCAGTAGTCCCCGACCTAGCAATCAGCCCCAGCATTTT. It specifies CASSPRPSNQPQHF.

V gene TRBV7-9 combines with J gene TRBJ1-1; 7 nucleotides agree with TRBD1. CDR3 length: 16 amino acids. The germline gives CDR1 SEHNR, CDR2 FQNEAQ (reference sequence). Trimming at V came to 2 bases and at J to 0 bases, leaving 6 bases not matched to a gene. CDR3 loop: CASSLFPGQMNTEAFF. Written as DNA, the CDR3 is TGTGCCAGCAGCTTATTTCCGGGACAGATGAACACTGAAGCTTTCTTT.

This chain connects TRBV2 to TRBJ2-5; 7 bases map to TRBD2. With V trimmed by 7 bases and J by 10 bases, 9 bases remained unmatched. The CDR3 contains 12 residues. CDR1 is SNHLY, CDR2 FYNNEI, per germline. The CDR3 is CASMQLQRGQYF. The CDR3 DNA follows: TGTGCCAGCATGCAATTACAGCGGGGCCAGTACTTC.

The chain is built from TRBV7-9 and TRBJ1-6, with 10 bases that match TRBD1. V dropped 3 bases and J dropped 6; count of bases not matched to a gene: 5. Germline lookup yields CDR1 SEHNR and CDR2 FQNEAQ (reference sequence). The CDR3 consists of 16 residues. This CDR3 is CASSFGQGVSNSPLHF. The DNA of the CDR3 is TGTGCCAGCAGCTTTGGACAGGGGGTTAGTAATTCACCCCTCCACTTT.

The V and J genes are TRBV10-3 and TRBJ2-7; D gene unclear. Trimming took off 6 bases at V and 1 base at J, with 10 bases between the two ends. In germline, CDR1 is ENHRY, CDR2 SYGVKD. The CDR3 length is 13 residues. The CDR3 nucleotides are TGTGCCATCAGCCAAGACGGGTCCTACGAGCAGTACTTC. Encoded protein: CAISQDGSYEQYF.

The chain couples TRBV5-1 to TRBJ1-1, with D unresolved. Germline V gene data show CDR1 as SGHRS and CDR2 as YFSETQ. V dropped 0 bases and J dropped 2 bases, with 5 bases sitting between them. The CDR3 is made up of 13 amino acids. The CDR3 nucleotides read TGCGCCAGCAGCTTGGCAGCTAACACTGAAGCTTTCTTT. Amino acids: CASSLAANTEAFF.

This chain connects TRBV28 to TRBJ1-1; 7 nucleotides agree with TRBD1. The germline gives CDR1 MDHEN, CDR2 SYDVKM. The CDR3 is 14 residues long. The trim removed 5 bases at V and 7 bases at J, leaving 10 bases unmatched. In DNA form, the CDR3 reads TGTGCCAGCAGTGCCACGACAGGGATTCATGAAGCTTTCTTT. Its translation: CASSATTGIHEAFF. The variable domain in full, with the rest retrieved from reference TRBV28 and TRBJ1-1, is DVKVTQSSRYLVKRTGEKVFLECVQDMDHENMFWYRQDPGLGLRLIYFSYDVKMKEKGDIPEGYSVSREKKERFSLILESASTNQTSMYLCASSATTGIHEAFFGQGTRLTVV.

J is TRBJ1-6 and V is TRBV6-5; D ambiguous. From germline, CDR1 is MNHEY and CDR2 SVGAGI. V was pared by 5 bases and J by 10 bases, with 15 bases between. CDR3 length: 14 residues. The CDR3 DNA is TGTGCCAGCAGTCGGACCGGCCGAGAATCACCCCTCCACTTT. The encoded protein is CASSRTGRESPLHF.

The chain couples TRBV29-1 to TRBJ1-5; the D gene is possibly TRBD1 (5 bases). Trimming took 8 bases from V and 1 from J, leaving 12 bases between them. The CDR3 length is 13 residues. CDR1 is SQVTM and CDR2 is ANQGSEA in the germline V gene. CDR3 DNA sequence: TGCAGCATTAGACAGACCAGCAATCAGCCCCAGCATTTT. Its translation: CSIRQTSNQPQHF.

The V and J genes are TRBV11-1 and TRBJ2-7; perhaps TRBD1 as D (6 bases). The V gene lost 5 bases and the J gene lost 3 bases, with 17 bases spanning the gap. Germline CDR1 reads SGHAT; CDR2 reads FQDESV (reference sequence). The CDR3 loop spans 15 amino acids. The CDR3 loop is CASSPTLGGGYEQYF. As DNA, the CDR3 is TGTGCCAGCAGCCCCACCCTTGGGGGCGGCTACGAGCAGTACTTC.

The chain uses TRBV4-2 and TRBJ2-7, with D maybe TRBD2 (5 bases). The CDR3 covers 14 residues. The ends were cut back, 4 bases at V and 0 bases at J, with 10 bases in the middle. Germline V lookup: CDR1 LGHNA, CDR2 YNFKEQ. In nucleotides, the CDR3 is TGTGCCAGCAGCCCAGGAGGACTCTCCTACGAGCAGTACTTC. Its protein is CASSPGGLSYEQYF.

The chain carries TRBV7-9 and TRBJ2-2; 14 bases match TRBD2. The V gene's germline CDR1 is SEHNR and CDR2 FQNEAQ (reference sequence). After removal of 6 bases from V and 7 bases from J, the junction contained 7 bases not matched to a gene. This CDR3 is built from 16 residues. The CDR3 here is CASRQGTSGGVGELFF. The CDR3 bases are TGTGCCAGCAGGCAAGGGACTAGCGGGGGAGTCGGGGAGCTGTTTTTT.

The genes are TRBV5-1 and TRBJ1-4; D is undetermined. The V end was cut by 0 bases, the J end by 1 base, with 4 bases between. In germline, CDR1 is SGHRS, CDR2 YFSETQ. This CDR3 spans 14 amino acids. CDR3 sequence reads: CASSLVETNEKLFF. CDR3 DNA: TGCGCCAGCAGCTTGGTAGAAACTAATGAAAAACTGTTTTTT.

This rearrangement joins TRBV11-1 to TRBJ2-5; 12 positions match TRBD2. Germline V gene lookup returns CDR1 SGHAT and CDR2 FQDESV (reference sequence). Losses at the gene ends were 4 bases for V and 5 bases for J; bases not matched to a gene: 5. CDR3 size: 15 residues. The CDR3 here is CASSSSGGALETQYF. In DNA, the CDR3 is TGTGCCAGCAGCTCTAGCGGGGGGGCCCTGGAGACCCAGTACTTC.

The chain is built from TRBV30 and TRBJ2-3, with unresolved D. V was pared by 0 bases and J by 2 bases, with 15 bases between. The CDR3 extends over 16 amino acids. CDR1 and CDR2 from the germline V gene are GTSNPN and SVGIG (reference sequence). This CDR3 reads CAWSVSVYRFTDTQYF. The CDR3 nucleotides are TGTGCCTGGAGTGTTAGTGTCTACCGATTCACAGATACGCAGTATTTT. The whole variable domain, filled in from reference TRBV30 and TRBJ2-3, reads SQTIHQWPATLVQPVGSPLSLECTVEGTSNPNLYWYRQAAGRGLQLLFYSVGIGQISSEVPQNLSASRPQDRQFILSSKKLLLSDSGFYLCAWSVSVYRFTDTQYFGPGTRLTVL.

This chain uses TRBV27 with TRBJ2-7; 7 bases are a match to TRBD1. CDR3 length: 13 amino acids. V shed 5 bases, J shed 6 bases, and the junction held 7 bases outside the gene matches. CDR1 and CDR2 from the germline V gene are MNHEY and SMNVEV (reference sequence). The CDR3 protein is CASSPRTGFEQYF. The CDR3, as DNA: TGTGCCAGCAGTCCGCGGACAGGCTTCGAGCAGTACTTC.

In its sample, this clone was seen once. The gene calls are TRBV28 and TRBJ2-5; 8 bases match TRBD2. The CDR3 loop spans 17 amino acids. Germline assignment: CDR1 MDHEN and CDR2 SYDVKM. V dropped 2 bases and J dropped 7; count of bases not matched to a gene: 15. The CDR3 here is CASSLLLGGGRRGTQYF. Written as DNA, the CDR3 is TGTGCCAGCAGTTTACTTCTGGGCGGCGGGAGGAGGGGGACCCAGTACTTC.

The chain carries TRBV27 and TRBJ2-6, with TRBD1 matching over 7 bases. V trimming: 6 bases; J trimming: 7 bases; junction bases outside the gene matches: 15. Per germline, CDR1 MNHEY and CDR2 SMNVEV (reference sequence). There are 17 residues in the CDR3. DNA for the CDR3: TGTGCCAGCAGGCGCACGACAGGGAGCGGCTTAGCCAACGTCCTGACTTTC. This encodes CASRRTTGSGLANVLTF.

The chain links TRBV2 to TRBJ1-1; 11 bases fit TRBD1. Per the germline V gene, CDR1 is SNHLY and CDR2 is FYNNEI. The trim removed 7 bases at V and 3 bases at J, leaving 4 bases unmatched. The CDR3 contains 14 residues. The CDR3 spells CASNGQGAYTEAFF. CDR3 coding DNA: TGTGCCAGCAACGGACAGGGGGCCTACACTGAAGCTTTCTTT.

CDR3 DNA: TGTGCCAGCAGCTCCGGGGCAGGGGGCGCATCAAGCAGGAACTATGGCTACACCTTC. Translated: CASSSGAGGASSRNYGYTF. This chain connects TRBV11-2 to TRBJ1-2; TRBD1 matches 8 bases. The V and J ends lost 4 bases and 2 bases, in that order; junction bases with no gene match: 18. The CDR3 is made up of 19 amino acids. Germline CDR1 SGHAT, CDR2 FQNNGV.

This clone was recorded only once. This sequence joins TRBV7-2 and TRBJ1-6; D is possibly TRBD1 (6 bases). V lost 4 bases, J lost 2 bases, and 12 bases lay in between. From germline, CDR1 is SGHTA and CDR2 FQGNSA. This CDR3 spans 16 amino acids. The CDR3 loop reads CASSSRGGTYNSPLHF. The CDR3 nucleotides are TGTGCCAGCAGCTCCAGAGGGGGTACCTATAATTCACCCCTCCACTTT.